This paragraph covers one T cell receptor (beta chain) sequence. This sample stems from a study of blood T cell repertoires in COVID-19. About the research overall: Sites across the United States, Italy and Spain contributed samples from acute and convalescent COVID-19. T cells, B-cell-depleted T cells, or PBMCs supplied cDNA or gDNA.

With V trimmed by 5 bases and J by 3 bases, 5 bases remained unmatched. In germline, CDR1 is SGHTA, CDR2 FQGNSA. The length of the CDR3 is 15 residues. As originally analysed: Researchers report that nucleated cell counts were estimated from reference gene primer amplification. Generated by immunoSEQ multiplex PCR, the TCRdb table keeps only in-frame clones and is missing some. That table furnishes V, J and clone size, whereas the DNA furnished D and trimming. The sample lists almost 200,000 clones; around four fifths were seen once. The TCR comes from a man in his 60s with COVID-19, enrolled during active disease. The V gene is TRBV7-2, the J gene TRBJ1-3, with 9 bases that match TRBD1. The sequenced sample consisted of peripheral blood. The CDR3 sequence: CASSPRTGDGNTIYF. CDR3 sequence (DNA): TGTGCCAGCAGCCCACGGACAGGGGATGGAAACACCATATATTTT.